What follows is one T cell receptor beta chain and its context. In its sample, this clonotype was seen a few times. What this receptor recognizes is not known. The record has no base qualities; no much larger clone is one base away. The CDR3 runs 15 amino acids, cysteine and phenylalanine included. CDR3 DNA is the only sequence kept; it has 45 bases, read in frame from the first base. After removal of 1 base from V and 9 bases from J, the junction retains 8 bases not matched to a gene. The germline V gene (reference sequence) yields SEHNR for CDR1 and FQNEAQ for CDR2. Libraries came from RT-PCR. Instrument on record: Illumina HiSeq 2500. Clones were called with MiXCR by TCRdb after fastp trimmed the public reads at Q25, and only in-frame beta chains were retained. Rows with one shared CDR3 protein collapse into an entry with the most common genes and DNA. A total of some 300,000 distinct CDR3 sequences appear in this sample, approximately 23% of them only once. The ten largest clonotypes hold 10% of the sample.

The data were obtained in a study of response to subunit inactivated influenza vaccine listed by TCRdb under 2018. About the full investigation: To follow how T cells responded to a trivalent subunit inactivated influenza vaccine, the researchers relied on deep quantitative profiling of the T cell receptor repertoire.

The research as a whole found: The authors proposed that each seasonal influenza vaccination may bring in only a limited number of new T cells.

The chain uses TRBV7-9 and TRBJ1-4; 7 bases in the junction line up with TRBD1. The material sequenced was PBMCs from blood, taken approximately 20 months after vaccination. The sequence derives from a man between 50 and 69 years old who received an inactivated influenza vaccine. Donor details come from another sample of the same person, matched by shared clones. The CDR3 loop reads CASSLEKPTGQKLFF. In nucleotide form, the sequence is TGTGCCAGCAGCTTAGAGAAACCGACAGGGCAAAAACTGTTTTTT. The entire variable domain, with the stretches around the CDR3 drawn from the reference TRBV7-9 and TRBJ1-4 proteins, is DTGVSQNPRHKITKRGQNVTFRCDPISEHNRLYWYRQTLGQGPEFLTYFQNEAQLEKSRLLSDRFSAERPKGSFSTLEIQRTEQGDSAMYLCASSLEKPTGQKLFFGSGTQLSVL.